There are a few counts of the clone carrying this TCR beta chain. Trimming cost V 6 bases and J 4 bases, with 7 bases left between them. CDR1 and CDR2 from the germline V gene are SGHAT and FQNNGV. The CDR3 is 11 residues long. This sample is drawn from a study of blood T cell repertoires in COVID-19. About the study: PBMCs, B-cell-depleted T cells, or T cells provided the cDNA or gDNA that made up the material.

Clones were sequenced by immunoSEQ multiplex PCR, and TCRdb holds only the in-frame ones, with some missing. The repertoire holds approximately 63,000 clones, with 90% to 95% as singletons. The sample comprised peripheral blood. J is TRBJ2-7 and V is TRBV11-2; no firm D call. This TCR was recovered from a human donor in a cohort sampled during active COVID-19. The CDR3 nucleotides read TGTGCCAGCAGGCGGAGTTACGAGCAGTACTTC. It is translated as CASRRSYEQYF.